The clone carrying this T cell receptor (beta chain) was observed at least ten times. The antigen is unknown. The V gene lost 4 bases and the J gene lost 1 base, with 8 bases spanning the gap. CDR1 and CDR2 (germline): SEHNR, FQNEAQ (reference sequence). The CDR3 consists of 14 residues. TCRdb redid the calling of the 5' RACE reads with MiXCR, one entry per CDR3 protein. In the table there are 250,000 or so distinct CDR3 sequences, approximately 3.8% of which are singletons. This entry comes from a study of T cells after yellow fever vaccination. General study points: Contaminants from the bulk population, in the form of abundant clonotypes, could be found in FACS-sorted repertoires.

The receptor's source is a man in his late teens or twenties who received the YFV17D yellow fever vaccine. The V gene is TRBV7-9, the J gene TRBJ1-3; maybe TRBD1 (6 bases). The source was PBMCs, collected 15 days after the yellow fever booster vaccination. DNA for the CDR3: TGTGCCAGCAGCTACACAGGGTCTGGAAACACCATATATTTT. This encodes CASSYTGSGNTIYF.